Listed here are 30 T cell receptor beta chains from one sample, sequenced in a study of human T cells and chemical hapten exposure. One entry per CDR3 protein results from TCRdb running MiXCR on the RACE reads. The table lists tens of thousands of distinct CDR3 sequences, 11% of them singletons. The time point: patch test 3, about 24 weeks after DPC sensitization. Treatment described: therapeutic diphenylcyclopropenone sensitization with weekly scalp DPC. Here the sequenced sample was whole blood, taken in connection with sensitization to the hapten diphenylcyclopropenone (DPC). The receptors shown here come from a woman in her forties or fifties with alopecia areata. Some clones in this sample may be carry-over from other donors' samples.

The rearrangement joins TRBV30 to TRBJ2-7; D is perhaps TRBD1 (5 bases). The CDR3 sequence is 17 residues long. Germline CDR1 is GTSNPN and CDR2 is SVGIG (reference sequence). The V end was cut by 3 bases, the J end by 0 bases, with 21 bases between. This CDR3 reads CAWSLKIWTLISYEQYF. The CDR3 DNA is TGTGCCTGGAGCCTGAAGATTTGGACACTTATCTCCTACGAGCAGTACTTC.

The chain uses TRBV7-2 and TRBJ2-2, with 10 bases identical to TRBD2. After removal of 5 bases from V and 6 bases from J, the junction contained 12 bases not matched to a gene. The CDR3 is 17 residues long. The V gene's germline CDR1 is SGHTA and CDR2 FQGNSA. The CDR3 sequence: CASSISPGLARSGELFF. The CDR3 DNA sequence: TGTGCCAGCAGCATTTCGCCGGGACTAGCGCGATCCGGGGAGCTGTTTTTT.

Many counts were recorded for this clonotype. The CDR3 region has the DNA TGTGCCAGCAGCCGAAAAGTGGGAAAACTGTTTTTT. Translation gives CASSRKVGKLFF. This sequence joins TRBV6-5 and TRBJ1-4; no reliable D call. Trimming took 6 bases from V and 10 from J, leaving 12 bases between them. Germline CDR1 and CDR2: MNHEY and SVGAGI. The CDR3 length is 12 residues.

In its sample, this clonotype was seen many times. This chain links TRBV7-9 with TRBJ2-5, with D possibly TRBD2 on 6 matching bases. The CDR3 is 17 amino acids. Per germline, CDR1 SEHNR and CDR2 FQNEAQ (reference sequence). The V end was cut by 5 bases, the J end by 1 base, with 20 bases between. CDR3 sequence reads: CASSPRRVKEGQETQYF. The CDR3 region has the DNA TGTGCCAGCAGCCCCCGGCGGGTCAAGGAGGGCCAAGAGACCCAGTACTTC.

The sample holds many counts of this clonotype. The chain couples TRBV6-2 or TRBV6-3 to TRBJ1-1; no definite D call. V was shortened by 7 bases and J by 0 bases, with 6 bases between the two germline ends. Germline loops: CDR1 MNHEY, CDR2 SVGEGT. The CDR3 extends over 12 amino acids. CDR3 bases: TGTGCCAGCAACTGGATGAACACTGAAGCTTTCTTT. Its translation is CASNWMNTEAFF.

There are many counts of this clonotype. The chain links TRBV20-1 to TRBJ2-1; 11 nucleotides line up with TRBD2. V lost 1 base, J lost 8 bases, and 4 bases stayed unmatched. Germline CDR1 is DFQATT and CDR2 is SNEGSKA (reference sequence). The CDR3 totals 14 residues. The CDR3 DNA follows: TGCAGTGCTAGAGGAACACTAGCGGGAGATGAGCAGTTCTTC. It codes for CSARGTLAGDEQFF.

The table lists this clonotype with many counts. The rearrangement links TRBV9 to TRBJ2-7; possibly TRBD2 for D (5 bases). Germline CDR1 SGDLS, CDR2 YYNGEE. Trimming took off 0 bases at V and 6 bases at J, with 10 bases between the two ends. This CDR3 region has 13 residues. CDR3 DNA sequence: TGTGCCAGCAGCGTAGTCTCTAGCTCCGAGCAGTACTTC. Translated, it gives CASSVVSSSEQYF. Full variable domain (outside the CDR3, taken from reference TRBV9 and TRBJ2-7): DSGVTQTPKHLITATGQRVTLRCSPRSGDLSVYWYQQSLDQGLQFLIQYYNGEERAKGNILERFSAQQFPDLHSELNLSSLELGDSALYFCASSVVSSSEQYFGPGTRLTVT.

This clonotype was observed a handful of times. This chain connects TRBV7-3 to TRBJ1-3; maybe TRBD1 (5 bases). The germline V and J ends were trimmed by 6 bases and 0 bases, with 12 bases remaining between them. In germline, CDR1 is SGHTA, CDR2 FQGTGA. The CDR3 has 15 residues. CDR3 in amino acids: CASSFRGVSGNTIYF. The CDR3 DNA sequence: TGTGCCAGCAGTTTCCGGGGGGTCTCTGGAAACACCATATATTTT.

This clonotype has only a few counts. This chain uses TRBV4-2 with TRBJ2-2; TRBD2 agrees at 7 bases. The V gene end was trimmed by 4 bases and the J gene end by 6 bases; junction bases not matched to a gene: 8. Germline V gene sequence: CDR1 LGHNA, CDR2 YNFKEQ. This CDR3 contains 15 residues. The CDR3 sequence is CASSLSGGVAGELFF. CDR3 bases: TGTGCCAGCAGCCTCTCTGGGGGGGTGGCCGGGGAGCTGTTTTTT.

This clonotype was seen repeatedly, ten times or more. The chain joins TRBV28 to TRBJ2-5, with D possibly being TRBD2 (6 bases). The length of the CDR3 is 10 residues. The germline gives CDR1 MDHEN, CDR2 SYDVKM. Trimming pared 11 bases from V and 5 bases from J, leaving 9 bases between. The CDR3 sequence: CAAGRETQYF. For the CDR3, the DNA is TGTGCCGCTGGGAGGGAGACCCAGTACTTC.

This clonotype was found a few times. The CDR3 is CASSLAGGQGADTQYF. CDR3 nucleotides: TGTGCCAGCAGCCTAGCGGGAGGGCAGGGGGCAGATACGCAGTATTTT. This sequence joins TRBV9 and TRBJ2-3; 12 bases are a match to TRBD2. Germline V gene lookup returns CDR1 SGDLS and CDR2 YYNGEE. The J segment lost 4 bases and the V segment lost 4 bases, leaving 7 bases of the junction unmatched. The CDR3 sequence is 16 residues long. The entire variable domain, with the rest obtained from reference TRBV9 and TRBJ2-3, is as follows: DSGVTQTPKHLITATGQRVTLRCSPRSGDLSVYWYQQSLDQGLQFLIQYYNGEERAKGNILERFSAQQFPDLHSELNLSSLELGDSALYFCASSLAGGQGADTQYFGPGTRLTVL.

This clonotype was counted many times. J is TRBJ1-1 and V is TRBV12-3 or TRBV12-4; 8 positions agree with TRBD1. V shed 6 bases, J shed 5 bases, and the junction held 8 bases outside the gene matches. This CDR3 is built from 14 residues. The CDR3 DNA sequence: TGTGCCAGCAGGGTGACAGGGGAGAGAACTGAAGCTTTCTTT. Protein: CASRVTGERTEAFF.

This clonotype has ten or more counts. This chain links TRBV18 with TRBJ1-5; 8 positions match TRBD1. This CDR3 spans 17 amino acids. The V segment lost 3 bases and the J segment 3 bases; nucleotides outside the gene matches: 10. Germline CDR1 reads KGHSH; CDR2 reads LQKENI. The CDR3 spells CASSPGQGETYNQPQHF. The DNA for the CDR3 is TGTGCCAGCTCACCCGGACAGGGCGAAACCTACAATCAGCCCCAGCATTTT.

This clonotype was picked up a small number of times. The rearrangement joins TRBV7-6 to TRBJ2-1; D unresolved. Germline assignment: CDR1 SGHVS and CDR2 FNYEAQ. This CDR3 contains 11 residues. The V end lost 4 bases, the J end lost 8 bases, and 6 bases lay between the germline ends. Written as DNA, the CDR3 is TGTGCCAGCAGCTCCCAGGATGAGCAGTTCTTC. Encoded protein: CASSSQDEQFF.

This clonotype occurred many times. J is TRBJ2-3 and V is TRBV5-1; 8 bases are shared with TRBD1. V lost 3 bases, J lost 0 bases, and 3 bases stayed unmatched. Germline V lookup: CDR1 SGHRS, CDR2 YFSETQ. The CDR3 covers 15 residues. The CDR3 sequence is CASSSGQVSTDTQYF. The CDR3 coding sequence is TGCGCCAGCAGCTCGGGACAGGTCAGCACAGATACGCAGTATTTT.

The CDR3 is CANRRDASGELFF. CDR3 sequence (DNA): TGTGCCAACAGAAGGGATGCGAGCGGGGAGCTGTTTTTT. This rearrangement joins TRBV7-2 to TRBJ2-2; the D is unclear. CDR3 length: 13 residues. Trimming removed 10 bases at V and 7 bases at J, with 16 bases between. Germline values: CDR1 SGHTA, CDR2 FQGNSA. The whole variable domain, remainder taken from reference TRBV7-2 and TRBJ2-2, is GAGVSQSPSNKVTEKGKDVELRCDPISGHTALYWYRQSLGQGLEFLIYFQGNSAPDKSGLPSDRFSAERTGGSVSTLTIQRTQQEDSAVYLCANRRDASGELFFGEGSRLTVL.

There are many counts of this clonotype. The chain uses TRBV28 and TRBJ2-1; TRBD2 is a possible D gene (5 bases). The CDR3 is 12 amino acids. V dropped 5 bases and J dropped 6 bases, with 8 bases sitting between them. Per the germline V gene, CDR1 is MDHEN and CDR2 is SYDVKM. CDR3 loop: CASSLSGNEQFF. The CDR3 DNA is TGTGCCAGCAGTCTCAGCGGCAATGAGCAGTTCTTC.

This chain uses TRBV29-1 with TRBJ2-7; possibly TRBD2 for D (7 bases). The CDR3 length is 15 residues. CDR1 and CDR2 from the germline V gene are SQVTM and ANQGSEA. V was cut by 0 bases and J by 4 bases, with 16 bases left in between. CDR3 protein: CSVEDRGGGQYEQYF. In nucleotides, the CDR3 is TGCAGCGTTGAAGATAGGGGGGGAGGCCAATACGAGCAGTACTTC.

The chain recombines TRBV29-1 with TRBJ2-1; D unclear. The CDR3 is 15 residues long. V was trimmed by 1 base and J by 1 base, leaving 11 bases between them. Germline V gives CDR1 SQVTM, CDR2 ANQGSEA. The CDR3 loop reads CSVEVGARSYNEQFF. In nucleotides, the CDR3 is TGCAGCGTTGAAGTCGGAGCCCGGTCCTACAATGAGCAGTTCTTC.

This clonotype showed up just a few times. The junction does not match germline at one end; this may be a read error. This rearrangement joins TRBV18 to TRBJ2-3; TRBD2 agrees at 11 bases. Germline V CDR1 and CDR2: KGHSH, LQKENI. The CDR3 is 12 amino acids. The CDR3 sequence is CASSSPGLAESF. In DNA form, the CDR3 reads TGTGCCAGCTCGTCTCCGGGACTAGCGGAAAGTTTT.

This clonotype was observed many times. V gene TRBV30 combines with J gene TRBJ2-1, with D possibly matching TRBD2 (6 bases). The CDR3 covers 16 residues. The germline V gene encodes CDR1 GTSNPN and CDR2 SVGIG (reference sequence). V lost 3 bases, J lost 1 base, and 16 bases lay in between. The chain's CDR3 is CAWRKRAAASYNEQFF. The CDR3 coding sequence is TGTGCCTGGAGAAAGCGGGCCGCAGCTTCCTACAATGAGCAGTTCTTC.

This clonotype has more than one count but fewer than ten. The gene calls are TRBV7-2 and TRBJ1-5; 7 bases map to TRBD1. J lost 5 bases, V lost 4 bases, and 2 bases had no gene match. The germline CDR1 and CDR2 sequences are SGHTA and FQGNSA. This CDR3 has 13 amino acids. The CDR3 is CASSYTGDQPQHF. The CDR3 bases are TGTGCCAGCAGCTATACAGGGGATCAGCCCCAGCATTTT. Drawing the rest from reference TRBV7-2 and TRBJ1-5, the complete variable domain is GAGVSQSPSNKVTEKGKDVELRCDPISGHTALYWYRQSLGQGLEFLIYFQGNSAPDKSGLPSDRFSAERTGGSVSTLTIQRTQQEDSAVYLCASSYTGDQPQHFGDGTRLSIL.

The sample holds many counts of this clonotype. V gene TRBV7-2 combines with J gene TRBJ2-1; 7 nucleotides agree with TRBD1. V was pared by 5 bases and J by 2 bases, with 9 bases of the junction left unmatched. Germline loops: CDR1 SGHTA, CDR2 FQGNSA. This CDR3 region has 16 residues. The chain's CDR3 is CASSGSQGRAYNEQFF. Here the CDR3 DNA reads TGTGCCAGCAGCGGGTCACAGGGGCGCGCCTACAATGAGCAGTTCTTC.

The CDR3 coding sequence is TGTGCCAGCAGTCGAAGAGGGACTAGCGGGATTCTGTACGAGCAGTACTTC. Encoded protein: CASSRRGTSGILYEQYF. The genes are TRBV27 and TRBJ2-7, with 13 bases fitting TRBD2. Trimming at V came to 5 bases and at J to 4 bases, leaving 11 bases not matched to a gene. The V gene's germline CDR1 is MNHEY and CDR2 SMNVEV (reference sequence). CDR3 length equals 17 residues.

This clonotype came up many times. The chain recombines TRBV9 with TRBJ2-5; D is perhaps TRBD1 (5 bases). Germline-derived CDR1 and CDR2 are SGDLS and YYNGEE. CDR3 length: 15 amino acids. Trimming took 3 bases from V and 5 from J, leaving 17 bases between them. Here the CDR3 reads CASSAAAGKGETQYF. The CDR3 coding sequence is TGTGCCAGCAGCGCGGCGGCAGGGAAGGGGGAGACCCAGTACTTC.

This clonotype was detected many times. The chain combines TRBV2 with TRBJ2-1; D not resolved. The CDR3 has 14 residues. Trimming cost V 0 bases and J 3 bases, with 6 bases left between them. Germline CDR1 reads SNHLY; CDR2 reads FYNNEI. The CDR3 nucleotides are TGTGCCAGCAGTGAAGCAGCAGTCTACAATGAGCAGTTCTTC. This gives the protein CASSEAAVYNEQFF.

This clonotype appeared a few times. This sequence joins TRBV15 and TRBJ2-1; TRBD2 matches 7 bases. The trim removed 0 bases at V and 0 bases at J, leaving 2 bases unmatched. CDR1 is LNHNV and CDR2 is YYDKDF in the germline V gene (reference sequence). This CDR3 contains 16 residues. The CDR3 DNA sequence: TGTGCCACCAGCAGAGAAACTAGCGCCTCCTACAATGAGCAGTTCTTC. Translated, it gives CATSRETSASYNEQFF.

The chain links TRBV20-1 to TRBJ2-7, with D possibly matching TRBD1 (5 bases). Between the trimmed V and J ends, which lost 2 bases and 3 bases, there was a span of 14 bases. This CDR3 is built from 14 residues. Germline V gives CDR1 DFQATT, CDR2 SNEGSKA (reference sequence). This chain's CDR3 is CSARRGRVNYEQYF. The CDR3 DNA is TGCAGTGCTAGAAGGGGTCGCGTCAACTACGAGCAGTACTTC.

With regard to this clonotype: A much larger clone differs by one base, so this may be a read error. This chain connects TRBV5-1 to TRBJ2-7; 14 bases line up with TRBD2. This CDR3 is built from 17 residues. Looked up from germline, CDR1 is SGHRS and CDR2 is YFSETQ. The J segment lost 3 bases and the V segment lost 4 bases, leaving 9 bases of the junction unmatched. The CDR3 DNA reads TGCGCCAGCAGCCATCGGACTAGCGGGAGGAACTGCTACGAGCAGTACTTC. This gives the protein CASSHRTSGRNCYEQYF.

This clonotype appeared many times. The CDR3, as DNA: TGTGCCAGCCAGAGGGGGACTATAGGGTACAATGAGCAGTTCTTC. Protein product: CASQRGTIGYNEQFF. The V call is TRBV12-3 or TRBV12-4, the J call TRBJ2-1, with D perhaps matching TRBD2 (7 bases). V gave up 8 bases and J gave up 4 bases, with 18 bases separating them. The CDR3 consists of 15 residues.